This T cell receptor (beta chain) was sequenced during a study of blood T cell repertoires in COVID-19. As handled by the study authors: By means of reference gene primer amplification, nucleated cell counts were estimated. Profiled with immunoSEQ multiplex PCR; TCRdb holds only in-frame clones, not every one. The V and J calls and clone size were taken over from that table, and D and trimming were inferred from the DNA. The sample has about 160,000 clones, approximately 85% seen once. The germline gives CDR1 MDHEN, CDR2 SYDVKM. Trimming took off 2 bases at V and 3 bases at J, with 13 bases between the two ends. This CDR3 has 15 amino acids. Seattle's cohort entered during active infection and was followed longitudinally.

Sequencing was done on a sample of peripheral blood. V and J are TRBV28 and TRBJ1-1, with D possibly being TRBD1 (6 bases). The sequence derives from an older man with COVID-19, enrolled during active disease. CDR3 residues: CASSLGADRHTEAFF. CDR3 coding DNA: TGTGCCAGCAGTTTAGGCGCGGACAGACACACTGAAGCTTTCTTT.